This TCR beta chain came from a study of control samples from healthy donors and cancer patients. Sequenced by immunoSEQ multiplex PCR; TCRdb stores in-frame clones only, minus some. Here the sample spans approximately 120,000 clones, less than 95% being singletons. Germline V CDR1 and CDR2: MNHEY, SVGAGI. The CDR3 is made up of 13 amino acids. V was cut by 8 bases and J by 5 bases, with 10 bases left in between. This chain connects TRBV6-5 to TRBJ1-6; D perhaps matches TRBD1 (5 bases). The sequenced sample was blood. This clonotype was sampled from a human donor in good health. The donor label of this sample is uncertain. CDR3 DNA sequence: TGTGCCAGCCAAGGGGCGAATAATTCACCCCTCCACTTT. Its translation: CASQGANNSPLHF.